One sample yielded the 19 T cell receptor beta chains listed below, sequenced in a study of blood T cell repertoires in COVID-19. This table comes from immunoSEQ multiplex PCR, and its TCRdb copy is limited to in-frame clones, with some not included. The sample carries roughly 80,000 clones, 70% to 90% recorded once. The sample taken for sequencing was peripheral blood. These receptors all come from a woman aged 70-85 years with acute or convalescent COVID-19.

The V call is TRBV3-1 (or the pseudogene TRBV3-2), the J call TRBJ2-3; 13 bases align to TRBD2. This CDR3 comprises 17 residues. Per germline, CDR1 LGHDT and CDR2 YNNKEL (reference sequence). The ends lost 4 bases at V and 0 bases at J; junction bases unmatched: 4. The CDR3 protein is CASSRTSGRVSTDTQYF. In DNA, the CDR3 is TGTGCCAGCAGCCGGACTAGCGGGAGAGTTAGCACAGATACGCAGTATTTT.

The chain combines TRBV5-1 with TRBJ1-2; the D is unclear. The CDR3 loop spans 14 amino acids. Germline V gene lookup returns CDR1 SGHRS and CDR2 YFSETQ. Trimming left V 4 bases short and J 0 bases short, with 10 bases between. The CDR3, as DNA: TGCGCCAGCAGCCGGGATTGGTCTAACTATGGCTACACCTTC. It is translated as CASSRDWSNYGYTF.

The DNA of the CDR3 is TGTGCCAGTAGTAACAGTTTCGCCGGGGAGCTGTTTTTT. This codes for CASSNSFAGELFF. The chain has TRBV19 and TRBJ2-2; D is ambiguous. Trimming left V 4 bases short and J 6 bases short, with 9 bases between. CDR1 LNHDA and CDR2 SQIVND come from the germline V gene (reference sequence). The CDR3 sequence is 13 residues long.

The chain joins TRBV11-2 to TRBJ2-7, with no clear D. Trimming shortened V by 1 base and J by 0 bases, and 4 bases separated the two germline ends. CDR3 length: 13 residues. Germline CDR1 is SGHAT and CDR2 is FQNNGV. CDR3 bases: TGTGCCAGCAGCTTAGGCAGCTCCTACGAGCAGTACGTC. It is translated as CASSLGSSYEQYV.

This chain uses TRBV6-6 with TRBJ2-7; TRBD2 matches 9 bases. With 2 bases clipped from V and 6 bases from J, the junction kept 5 bases outside the gene matches. Germline V gene sequence: CDR1 MNHNY, CDR2 SVGAGI (reference sequence). The CDR3 covers 14 residues. CDR3 bases: TGTGCCAGCAGTTACAGTCCTAGCGGGGCCGAGCAGTACGTC. This translates into CASSYSPSGAEQYV.

This clone has just one count. This rearrangement joins TRBV6-6 to TRBJ1-1; D ambiguous. The CDR3 is 15 residues long. Trimming removed 7 bases at V and 0 bases at J, with 15 bases between. Germline V gene data show CDR1 as MNHNY and CDR2 as SVGAGI (reference sequence). The CDR3 spells CASTPSGNMNTEAFF. The CDR3 DNA reads TGTGCCAGCACCCCGAGCGGGAACATGAACACTGAAGCTTTCTTT.

This clone was observed a single time. DNA for the CDR3: TGTGCCAGCAGTCCAAAGATAGCGGGAGGGCCCTACAATGAGCAGTTCTTC. Translating gives CASSPKIAGGPYNEQFF. The chain carries TRBV6-2 or TRBV6-3 and TRBJ2-1; 11 bases match TRBD2. J gave up 2 bases and V 5 bases, and 8 bases lay outside the gene matches. Germline lookup yields CDR1 MNHEY and CDR2 SVGEGT. CDR3 length: 17 amino acids.

This clone showed up just once. This sequence joins TRBV9 and TRBJ2-5; 14 nucleotides line up with TRBD2. The CDR3 length is 16 residues. Germline trimming cut 4 bases from V and 5 bases from J; bases unmatched to any gene: 7. CDR1 is SGDLS and CDR2 is YYNGEE in the germline V gene. The CDR3 loop is CASSPTSGRARETQYF. CDR3 DNA sequence: TGTGCCAGCAGCCCGACTAGCGGGAGGGCCCGGGAGACCCAGTACTTC.

This chain joins TRBV2 and TRBJ2-3; TRBD2 might be the D (5 bases). V lost 4 bases to trimming and J lost 6 bases, with 14 bases between them. CDR1 is SNHLY, CDR2 FYNNEI, per germline. CDR3 length: 14 amino acids. CDR3 nucleotides: TGTGCCAGCAGTGTTTTGGGTCGAGGGGATACGCAGTATTTT. Amino acids: CASSVLGRGDTQYF.

The chain links TRBV5-3 to TRBJ2-2; 8 positions agree with TRBD2. TRBV5-3 is noted as an ORF with a role that remains uncertain. Trimming removed 2 bases from V and 0 bases from J; junction bases left unmatched: 3. This CDR3 is 16 amino acids long. The CDR3 region has the DNA TGTGCCAGAAGCTTACTAGCGGATGCGAACACCGGGGAGCTGTTTTTT. This codes for CARSLLADANTGELFF.

This clone was seen a few times. The chain recombines TRBV10-3 with TRBJ1-3; D unclear. The CDR3 has 16 amino acids. Germline V gives CDR1 ENHRY, CDR2 SYGVKD. V lost 0 bases and J lost 2, with 11 bases in between. The CDR3 here is CAISESEEAAGNTIYF. CDR3 sequence (DNA): TGTGCCATCAGTGAGTCGGAGGAGGCGGCTGGAAACACCATATATTTT.

This clone appeared a single time. The rearrangement links TRBV10-3 to TRBJ2-2, with 7 bases that match TRBD1. The germline V gene has CDR1 ENHRY and CDR2 SYGVKD. This CDR3 has 14 residues. V dropped 6 bases and J dropped 2; count of bases not matched to a gene: 3. The CDR3 here is CAISRTGNTGELFF. The CDR3, as DNA: TGTGCCATCAGCCGGACAGGAAACACCGGGGAGCTGTTTTTT.

The V gene is TRBV10-3, the J gene TRBJ2-4; 7 nucleotides align to TRBD1. Germline CDR1 reads ENHRY; CDR2 reads SYGVKD. This CDR3 has 18 amino acids. V shed 2 bases, J shed 0 bases, and the junction held 10 bases outside the gene matches. CDR3 amino acids: CAISEVDRRWLAKNIQYF. The CDR3 bases are TGTGCCATCAGTGAGGTGGACAGGCGATGGCTAGCCAAAAACATTCAGTACTTC.

V is TRBV30 and J is TRBJ1-1, with D maybe TRBD1 (5 bases). This CDR3 comprises 15 residues. V lost 2 bases and J lost 3, with 16 bases in between. CDR1 and CDR2 from the germline V gene are GTSNPN and SVGIG (reference sequence). The CDR3 region has the DNA TGTGCCTGGAGTAGGGCGGCGGGGGGGTACACTGAAGCTTTCTTT. Its protein is CAWSRAAGGYTEAFF.

The V and J genes are TRBV20-1 and TRBJ2-3, with D uncertain. Looked up from germline, CDR1 is DFQATT and CDR2 is SNEGSKA (reference sequence). Trimming took off 3 bases at V and 2 bases at J, with 6 bases between the two ends. This CDR3 comprises 12 residues. CDR3 amino acids: CSASPFTDTQYF. The CDR3 DNA sequence: TGCAGTGCTAGTCCTTTCACAGATACGCAGTATTTT.

The rearrangement joins TRBV4-1 to TRBJ1-1, with 7 bases that match TRBD1. Per germline, CDR1 MGHRA and CDR2 YSYEKL. This CDR3 spans 14 amino acids. V was clipped by 3 bases and J by 3 bases; unmatched bases: 4. CDR3 bases: TGCGCCAGCAGCCAGGGACAGTTGGACACTGAAGCTTTCTTT. Its translation is CASSQGQLDTEAFF.

The J gene is TRBJ2-1, the V gene TRBV6-5, with D unresolved. Trimming took off 3 bases at V and 5 bases at J, with 8 bases between the two ends. CDR1 and CDR2 (germline): MNHEY, SVGAGI. The CDR3 covers 13 residues. The CDR3 bases are TGTGCCAGCAGTTATGCGGTAAACAATGAGCAGTTCTTC. It translates to CASSYAVNNEQFF.

This clone came up a few times. This chain links TRBV27 with TRBJ1-5; possibly TRBD1 for D (6 bases). In germline, CDR1 is MNHEY, CDR2 SMNVEV (reference sequence). V lost 1 base, J lost 7 bases, and 14 bases lay in between. This CDR3 is 15 amino acids long. The CDR3 loop reads CASSLWAGVIQPQHF. In DNA form, the CDR3 reads TGTGCCAGCAGTTTATGGGCAGGGGTGATACAGCCCCAGCATTTT.

CDR3 in DNA: TGTGCCAGCAGCGTCTCAGGGCGCGAGACCCAGTACTTC. Translation gives CASSVSGRETQYF. The chain combines TRBV9 with TRBJ2-5; perhaps TRBD1 as D (5 bases). V gave up 2 bases and J gave up 5 bases, with 10 bases separating them. This CDR3 has 13 residues. CDR1 and CDR2 (germline): SGDLS, YYNGEE. Together with reference TRBV9 and TRBJ2-5, the CDR3 gives the full variable domain: DSGVTQTPKHLITATGQRVTLRCSPRSGDLSVYWYQQSLDQGLQFLIQYYNGEERAKGNILERFSAQQFPDLHSELNLSSLELGDSALYFCASSVSGRETQYFGPGTRLLVL.